The entry that follows covers one T cell receptor (beta chain) sequence. The sample is drawn from a study of shared clonotypes between healthy human individuals. Sequenced by immunoSEQ multiplex PCR; TCRdb stores in-frame clones only, minus some. The data show some 500,000 clones, roughly 85% seen once. The V gene end was trimmed by 1 base and the J gene end by 4 bases; junction bases not matched to a gene: 3. The CDR3 totals 14 residues. Germline CDR1 reads LGHNT; CDR2 reads FRNRAP. The V call is TRBV12-5, the J call TRBJ1-2; TRBD1 agrees at 7 bases. This TCR was recovered from a woman between 40 and 55 years old in good health. Some clones in this sample may be carry-over from other donors' samples. The sequenced sample consisted of PBMCs. CDR3 sequence reads: CASGLDDRVYGYTF. The CDR3 DNA reads TGTGCTAGTGGTTTGGACGACAGGGTCTATGGCTACACCTTC.